A selection of T cell receptor beta chains follows, all from one sample in a study of vaccination and CD4 T cells after COVID-19. No antigen is known for these receptors. TCRdb redid the calling of the PCR reads with MiXCR, one entry per CDR3 protein. Of roughly 6,800 distinct CDR3 sequences in the sample, around 71% were seen once. Specimen: CD4+ T cells from blood, cultured in vitro. These receptor sequences come from a human donor in good health. Both conserved end residues are part of each CDR3. A D gene is named only where the DNA matches it firmly.

NA,TRBV10-2,CASMSGEQNTGELFF
NA,TRBV6-1,CASSEVLGSGETQYF
TRBD1,TRBV27,CASSHLTGGETQYF
NA,TRBV10-3,CAISEFNVSLHF
NA,TRBV10-1,CASSDSFSGTLHF
NA,TRBV11-2,CASSLWGSGGQPNLWLQETQYF
TRBD1,TRBV6-1,CASSEFPRQGGSGNTIYF
TRBD2,TRBV5-1,CASSFSGGSRGRETQYF
TRBD2,TRBV24-1,CATSDLGTSGSGEQFF
NA,TRBV12-3/TRBV12-4,CASSLRTRETQYF
TRBD1,TRBV20-1,CSATPGGVVNQPQHF
NA,TRBV6-1,CASSEQGWAYEQYF
TRBD1,TRBV27,CASSLTGEGSPLHF
NA,TRBV27,CASSLGVSGYPEQYF
TRBD1,TRBV27,CASSFRDRATQYF
TRBD2,TRBV20-1,CSANLAGEETQYF
NA,TRBV20-1,CSAPPGLNSEAFF
TRBD1,TRBV6-1,CASRGRDSWNTEAFF
NA,TRBV20-1,CSAAGTRAPEAFF
NA,TRBV7-8,CASSSGQYNQPQHF
NA,TRBV5-1,CASSYIRDTQYF
NA,TRBV20-1,CSAVGKLNSPLHF
NA,TRBV12-3/TRBV12-4,CASSLSSGNTIYF
NA,TRBV19,CASSIVQGANTGELFF
NA,TRBV20-1,CSARRRQNGELFF
NA,TRBV6-1,CASSQTQGVYGYTF
TRBD1,TRBV5-1,CASSFGTGQETQYF
TRBD2,TRBV7-9,CASRQFSGRSETQYF
TRBD1,TRBV2,CASSAWTGNTEAFF
NA,TRBV12-3/TRBV12-4,CASSLRGSPLHF
TRBD1,TRBV7-7,CASSLGSGTGDFGYGYTF
NA,TRBV2,CASSVGHQETQYF
NA,TRBV11-3,CASSHRQPAYGYTF
NA,TRBV6-1,CASSEGPQYGYTF
NA,TRBV20-1,CSAREGLWNTGELFF
TRBD1,TRBV7-2,CASSHLRRQGPHGYTF
NA,TRBV27,CASRPPGAYGYTF
NA,TRBV7-2,CASSRGEGQGSGYTF
NA,TRBV7-2,CASRGVLGPSLNEQFF
NA,TRBV6-1,CASTRGGYQPQHF
NA,TRBV12-3/TRBV12-4,CASSLADYGYTF
NA,TRBV12-3/TRBV12-4,CASSLADKISYEQYF
TRBD1,TRBV6-5,CASSSGTGFYTIYF
NA,TRBV12-3/TRBV12-4,CASSLGGVNYGYTF
NA,TRBV2,CASTYSSGQPQHF